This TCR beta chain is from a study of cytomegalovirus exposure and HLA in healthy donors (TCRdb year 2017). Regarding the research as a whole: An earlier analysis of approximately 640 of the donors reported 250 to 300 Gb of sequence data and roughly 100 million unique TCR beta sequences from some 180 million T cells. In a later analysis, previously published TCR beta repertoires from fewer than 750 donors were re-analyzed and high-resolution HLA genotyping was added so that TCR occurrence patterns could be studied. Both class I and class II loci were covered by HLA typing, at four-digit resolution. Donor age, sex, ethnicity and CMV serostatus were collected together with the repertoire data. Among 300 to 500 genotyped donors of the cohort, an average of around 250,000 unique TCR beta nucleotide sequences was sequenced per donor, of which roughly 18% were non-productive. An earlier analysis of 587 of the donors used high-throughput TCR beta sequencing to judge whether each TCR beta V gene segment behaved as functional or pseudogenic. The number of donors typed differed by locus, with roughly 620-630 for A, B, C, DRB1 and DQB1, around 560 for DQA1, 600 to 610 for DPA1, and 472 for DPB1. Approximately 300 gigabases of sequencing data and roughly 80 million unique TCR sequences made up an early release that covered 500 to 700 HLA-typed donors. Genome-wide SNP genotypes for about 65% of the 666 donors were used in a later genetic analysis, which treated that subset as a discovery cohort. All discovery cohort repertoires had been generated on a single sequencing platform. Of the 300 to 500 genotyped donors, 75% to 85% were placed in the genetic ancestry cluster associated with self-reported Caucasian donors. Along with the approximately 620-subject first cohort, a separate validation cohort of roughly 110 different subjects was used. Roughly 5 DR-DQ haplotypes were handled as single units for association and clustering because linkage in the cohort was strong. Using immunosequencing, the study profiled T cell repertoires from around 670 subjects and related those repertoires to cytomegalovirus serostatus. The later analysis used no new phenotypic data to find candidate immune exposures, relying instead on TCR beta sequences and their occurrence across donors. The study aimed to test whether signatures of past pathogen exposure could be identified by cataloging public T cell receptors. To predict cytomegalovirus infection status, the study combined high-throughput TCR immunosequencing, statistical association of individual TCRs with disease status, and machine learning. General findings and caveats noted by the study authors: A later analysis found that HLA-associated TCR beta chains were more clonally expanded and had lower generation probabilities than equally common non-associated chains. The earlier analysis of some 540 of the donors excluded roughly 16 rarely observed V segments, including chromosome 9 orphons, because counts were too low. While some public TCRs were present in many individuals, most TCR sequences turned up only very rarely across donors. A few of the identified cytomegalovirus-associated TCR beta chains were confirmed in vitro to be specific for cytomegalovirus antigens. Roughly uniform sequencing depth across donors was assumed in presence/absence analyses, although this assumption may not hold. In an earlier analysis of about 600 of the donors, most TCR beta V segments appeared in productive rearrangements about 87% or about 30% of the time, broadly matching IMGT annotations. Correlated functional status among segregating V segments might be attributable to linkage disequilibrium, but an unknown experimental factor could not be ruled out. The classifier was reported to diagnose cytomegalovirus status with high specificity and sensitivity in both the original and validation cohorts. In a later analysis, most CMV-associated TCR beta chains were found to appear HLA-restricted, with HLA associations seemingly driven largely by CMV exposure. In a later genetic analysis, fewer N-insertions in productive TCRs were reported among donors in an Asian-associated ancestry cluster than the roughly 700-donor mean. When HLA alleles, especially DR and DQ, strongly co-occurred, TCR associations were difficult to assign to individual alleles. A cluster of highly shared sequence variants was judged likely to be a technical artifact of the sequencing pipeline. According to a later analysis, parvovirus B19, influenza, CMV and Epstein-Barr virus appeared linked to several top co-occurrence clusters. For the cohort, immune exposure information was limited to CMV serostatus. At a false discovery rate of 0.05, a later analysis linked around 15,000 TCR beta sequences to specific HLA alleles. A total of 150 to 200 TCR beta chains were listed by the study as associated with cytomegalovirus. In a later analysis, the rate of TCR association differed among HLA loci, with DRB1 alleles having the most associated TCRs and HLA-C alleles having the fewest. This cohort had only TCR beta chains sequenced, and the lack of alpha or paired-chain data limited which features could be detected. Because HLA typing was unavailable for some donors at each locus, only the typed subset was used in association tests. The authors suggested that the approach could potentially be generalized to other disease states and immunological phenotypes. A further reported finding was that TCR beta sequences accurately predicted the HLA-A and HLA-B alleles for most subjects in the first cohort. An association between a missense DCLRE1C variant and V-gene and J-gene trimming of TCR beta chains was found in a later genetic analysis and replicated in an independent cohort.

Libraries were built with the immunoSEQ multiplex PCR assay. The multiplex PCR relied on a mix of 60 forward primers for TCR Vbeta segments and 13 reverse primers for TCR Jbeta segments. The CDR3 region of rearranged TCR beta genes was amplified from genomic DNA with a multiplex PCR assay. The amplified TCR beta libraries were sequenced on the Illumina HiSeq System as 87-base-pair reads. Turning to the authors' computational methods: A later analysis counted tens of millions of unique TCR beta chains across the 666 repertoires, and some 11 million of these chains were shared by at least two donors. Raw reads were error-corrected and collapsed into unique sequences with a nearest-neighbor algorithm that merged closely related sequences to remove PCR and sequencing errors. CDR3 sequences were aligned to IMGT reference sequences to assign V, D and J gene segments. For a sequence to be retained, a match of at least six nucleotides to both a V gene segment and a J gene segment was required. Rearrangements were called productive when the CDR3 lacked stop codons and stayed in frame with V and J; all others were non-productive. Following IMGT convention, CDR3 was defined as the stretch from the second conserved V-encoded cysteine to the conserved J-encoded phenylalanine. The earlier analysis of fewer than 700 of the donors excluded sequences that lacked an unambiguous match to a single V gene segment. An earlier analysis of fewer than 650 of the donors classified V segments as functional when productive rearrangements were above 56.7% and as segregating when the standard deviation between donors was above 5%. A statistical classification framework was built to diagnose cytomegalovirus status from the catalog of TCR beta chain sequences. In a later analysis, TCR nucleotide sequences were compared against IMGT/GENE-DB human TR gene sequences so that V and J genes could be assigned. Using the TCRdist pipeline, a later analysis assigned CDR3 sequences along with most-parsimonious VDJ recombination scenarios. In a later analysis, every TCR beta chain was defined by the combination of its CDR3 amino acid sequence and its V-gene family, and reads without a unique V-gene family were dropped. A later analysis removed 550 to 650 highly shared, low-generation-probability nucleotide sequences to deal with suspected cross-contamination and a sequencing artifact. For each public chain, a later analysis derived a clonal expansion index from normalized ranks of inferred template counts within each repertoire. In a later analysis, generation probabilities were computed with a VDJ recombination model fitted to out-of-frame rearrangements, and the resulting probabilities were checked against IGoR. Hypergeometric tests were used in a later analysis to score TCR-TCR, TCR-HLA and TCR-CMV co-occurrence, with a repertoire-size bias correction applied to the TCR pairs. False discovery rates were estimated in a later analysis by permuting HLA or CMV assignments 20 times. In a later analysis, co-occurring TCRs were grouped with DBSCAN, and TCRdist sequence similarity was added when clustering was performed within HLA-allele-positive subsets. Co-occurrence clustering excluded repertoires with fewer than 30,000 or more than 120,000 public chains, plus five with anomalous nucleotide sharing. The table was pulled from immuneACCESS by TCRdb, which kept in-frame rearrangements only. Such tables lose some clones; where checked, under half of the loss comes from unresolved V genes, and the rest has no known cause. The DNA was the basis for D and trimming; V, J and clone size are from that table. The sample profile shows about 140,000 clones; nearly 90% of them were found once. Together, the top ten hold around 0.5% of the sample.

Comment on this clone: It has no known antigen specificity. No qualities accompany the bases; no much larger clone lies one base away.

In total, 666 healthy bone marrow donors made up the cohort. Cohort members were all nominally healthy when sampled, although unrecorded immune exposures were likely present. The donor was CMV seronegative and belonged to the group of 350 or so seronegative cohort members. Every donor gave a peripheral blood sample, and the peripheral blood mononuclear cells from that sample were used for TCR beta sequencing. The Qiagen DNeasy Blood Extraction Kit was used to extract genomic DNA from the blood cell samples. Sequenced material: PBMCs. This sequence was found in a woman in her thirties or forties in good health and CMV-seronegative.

The sequence in DNA is TGTGCCAGCAGGGAGGGCGATAGACGGGCCGGGGAGCTGTTTTTT. It is translated as CASREGDRRAGELFF. This chain is built from TRBV6-1 and TRBJ2-2; TRBD2 is a possible D gene, resting on 6 matching bases. The CDR3, cysteine through phenylalanine, is 15 amino acids long. Of all the DNA, just the CDR3 is kept, 45 bases in frame from base 1. The germline V gene sets CDR1 to MNHNS and CDR2 to SASEGT. Trimming takes 6 bases from V and 6 bases from J, and the germline ends sit 17 bases apart.